Here is one T cell receptor beta chain with its context. Its matching antigen is unknown. TCRdb keeps only in-frame clones here, not all; method: immunoSEQ multiplex PCR. This table has fewer than 80,000 clones, about 92% appearing once. V gave up 4 bases and J gave up 3 bases; unmatched junction bases: 3. Per the germline V gene, CDR1 is MNHEY and CDR2 is SMNVEV (reference sequence). This CDR3 has 15 residues. This entry belongs to a study of siplizumab effects on memory and regulatory T cells. Study outcomes and limitations: Roughly 75-97% of dividing CD4+ or CD8+ clones were without an attributable naive or memory phenotype. Unstimulated naive T cells seemed to show more diversity than memory cells did, and they also seemed to be among the major contributors to the alloresponse.

This clonotype was sampled from a human donor in good health. Sequenced sample: CD8+ T cells sorted from blood. The V and J genes are TRBV27 and TRBJ2-7, with TRBD2 matching over 13 bases. This chain's CDR3 is CASSWTSGGVYEQYF. The DNA of the CDR3 is TGTGCCAGCAGTTGGACTAGCGGGGGAGTCTACGAGCAGTACTTC.